These T cell receptor beta chains were read from a single sample in a study of siplizumab effects on memory and regulatory T cells. Here immunoSEQ multiplex PCR was the method, and the copy in TCRdb shows in-frame clones only, minus some. The sample yields about 100,000 clones, about 95% seen once. Sequences were obtained from Tregs sorted from blood. The receptors shown here come from a human donor in good health. Both conserved end residues are part of each CDR3. Fields, in order: J gene, D gene, V gene, clone size, CDR3 DNA, CDR3 protein. The D gene is left open where the match is weak. A row's size may be missing; if present it is once, few, many or a size class.

J gene: TRBJ1-2
D gene: TRBD1
V gene: TRBV5-4
clone size: -
CDR3 DNA: TGTGCCAGCAGCTTGGCGGACAGGGTCCTCTATGGCTACACCTTC
CDR3 protein: CASSLADRVLYGYTF

J gene: TRBJ1-4
D gene: -
V gene: TRBV7-9
clone size: -
CDR3 DNA: TGTGCCAGCAGCGCGGGGGTGGATCGGTCTAATGAAAAACTGTTTTTT
CDR3 protein: CASSAGVDRSNEKLFF

J gene: TRBJ2-7
D gene: TRBD2
V gene: TRBV10-2
clone size: -
CDR3 DNA: TGCGCCAGCAGTATGACTAGCGCCTTTACCTCCTACGAGCAGTACTTC
CDR3 protein: CASSMTSAFTSYEQYF

J gene: TRBJ2-2
D gene: -
V gene: TRBV9
clone size: -
CDR3 DNA: TGTGCCAGCAGCCCCTGGGGGCGGCGGACGGTCCCCATGAACACCGGGGAGCTGTTTTTT
CDR3 protein: CASSPWGRRTVPMNTGELFF

J gene: TRBJ2-7
D gene: -
V gene: TRBV29-1
clone size: -
CDR3 DNA: TGCAGCGTTATCACGGGACCGACGACCTACGAGCAGTACTTC
CDR3 protein: CSVITGPTTYEQYF

J gene: TRBJ2-4
D gene: -
V gene: TRBV7-9
clone size: -
CDR3 DNA: TGTGCCAGCAGCTTGGGTACAGGAGCCAAAAACATTCAGTACTTC
CDR3 protein: CASSLGTGAKNIQYF

J gene: TRBJ1-5
D gene: -
V gene: TRBV10-3
clone size: -
CDR3 DNA: TGTGCCATCAGTGCCGGGGTTGGAAGCAATCAGCCCCAGCATTTT
CDR3 protein: CAISAGVGSNQPQHF

J gene: TRBJ2-7
D gene: TRBD2
V gene: TRBV27
clone size: few
CDR3 DNA: TGTGCCAGCAGTTTTAGTGGGACTAGCGGGATCACCTCCTACGAGCAGTACTTC
CDR3 protein: CASSFSGTSGITSYEQYF

J gene: TRBJ2-2
D gene: -
V gene: TRBV9
clone size: -
CDR3 DNA: TGTGCCAGCAGCGTCGGTGGGGCGATCGGGGAGCTGTTTTTT
CDR3 protein: CASSVGGAIGELFF

J gene: TRBJ2-6
D gene: -
V gene: TRBV7-6
clone size: -
CDR3 DNA: TGTGCCAGCAGCTTAGGTCCCTCTGGGGCCAACGTCCTGACTTTC
CDR3 protein: CASSLGPSGANVLTF

J gene: TRBJ2-7
D gene: TRBD2
V gene: TRBV27
clone size: -
CDR3 DNA: TGTGCCAGCAGTTATCTAGCGGGAGCCTCCTACGAGCAGTACTTC
CDR3 protein: CASSYLAGASYEQYF

J gene: TRBJ2-1
D gene: TRBD2
V gene: TRBV7-2
clone size: -
CDR3 DNA: TGTGCCAGCAGCTTAGATTCGGCGACTAGCGAGCAGTTCTTC
CDR3 protein: CASSLDSATSEQFF

J gene: TRBJ1-3
D gene: -
V gene: TRBV25-1
clone size: -
CDR3 DNA: TGTGCCAGCAGTGAAGGTAGCTTGGTTTGGGGAAACACCATATATTTT
CDR3 protein: CASSEGSLVWGNTIYF

J gene: TRBJ2-5
D gene: TRBD2
V gene: TRBV9
clone size: -
CDR3 DNA: TGTGCCAGCAGCGCGGGCCGGGGACTACCCCAAGAGACCCAGTACTTC
CDR3 protein: CASSAGRGLPQETQYF

J gene: TRBJ2-7
D gene: TRBD2
V gene: TRBV10-1
clone size: once
CDR3 DNA: TGCGCCAGCAGTGAGAGGGACTACTACGAGCAGTACTTC
CDR3 protein: CASSERDYYEQYF

J gene: TRBJ1-4
D gene: -
V gene: TRBV19
clone size: -
CDR3 DNA: TGTGCCAGTAGTAGAGGTTCAGAGGGAGAAAAACTGTTTTTT
CDR3 protein: CASSRGSEGEKLFF

J gene: TRBJ2-7
D gene: TRBD1
V gene: TRBV4-1
clone size: -
CDR3 DNA: TGCGCCAGCAGCCGCACCGGGACAGGTGATTCCTACGAGCAGTACTTC
CDR3 protein: CASSRTGTGDSYEQYF

J gene: TRBJ1-1
D gene: -
V gene: TRBV28
clone size: -
CDR3 DNA: TGTGCCAGCAGTTCCGGGACAACTGCTGATGGGGCTTTCTTT
CDR3 protein: CASSSGTTADGAFF

J gene: TRBJ1-2
D gene: -
V gene: TRBV10-2
clone size: -
CDR3 DNA: TGCGCCAGCAGTGCGGGGGGTTTAGGCTACACCTTC
CDR3 protein: CASSAGGLGYTF

J gene: TRBJ2-3
D gene: -
V gene: TRBV21-1
clone size: -
CDR3 DNA: TGTGCCAGCACCCCAGTGAGGAAACCGCCCCTTAATGAAAGCACAGATACGCAGTATTTT
CDR3 protein: CASTPVRKPPLNESTDTQYF

J gene: TRBJ2-3
D gene: TRBD2
V gene: TRBV5-6
clone size: once
CDR3 DNA: TGTGCCAGCAGCTTGACTAGCGGGGGCACAGATACGCAGTATTTT
CDR3 protein: CASSLTSGGTDTQYF

J gene: TRBJ1-4
D gene: -
V gene: TRBV29-1
clone size: -
CDR3 DNA: TGCAGCGTTGAATCCTCCTCTGCAAAACTGTTTTTT
CDR3 protein: CSVESSSAKLFF

J gene: TRBJ1-3
D gene: TRBD1
V gene: TRBV27
clone size: -
CDR3 DNA: TGTGCCAGCAGCCTCAGGGGGCATACTGGAAACACCATATATTTT
CDR3 protein: CASSLRGHTGNTIYF

J gene: TRBJ1-1
D gene: TRBD1
V gene: TRBV6-6
clone size: -
CDR3 DNA: TGTGCCAGCAGTTACTCGGGGACAGGGGGAACTGAAGCTTTCTTT
CDR3 protein: CASSYSGTGGTEAFF

J gene: TRBJ2-2
D gene: TRBD2
V gene: TRBV19
clone size: -
CDR3 DNA: TGTGCCAGTAGTTTAACTATAGCGGGTCTCACCGGGGAGCTGTTTTTT
CDR3 protein: CASSLTIAGLTGELFF

J gene: TRBJ2-5
D gene: TRBD1
V gene: TRBV7-2
clone size: once
CDR3 DNA: TGTGCCAGCAGTCGAATACAGGGGGGGACCCAGTACTTC
CDR3 protein: CASSRIQGGTQYF

J gene: TRBJ2-4
D gene: -
V gene: TRBV5-1
clone size: -
CDR3 DNA: TGCGCCAGCAGCTTGGCTTCCGCAGCCAAAAACATTCAGTACTTC
CDR3 protein: CASSLASAAKNIQYF

J gene: TRBJ2-1
D gene: TRBD2
V gene: TRBV9
clone size: few
CDR3 DNA: TGTGCCAGCAGCGTAGCCCAGTTTAGCGGGAGGAGGGGATCCTACAATGAGCAGTTCTTC
CDR3 protein: CASSVAQFSGRRGSYNEQFF

J gene: TRBJ1-2
D gene: -
V gene: TRBV7-9
clone size: -
CDR3 DNA: TGTGCCAGCAGCTTGACAGAATCAACTATCTATGGCTACACCTTC
CDR3 protein: CASSLTESTIYGYTF

J gene: TRBJ2-7
D gene: -
V gene: TRBV6-5
clone size: -
CDR3 DNA: TGTGCCAGCAGTTTGTCCAGGGAATCCTACGAGCAGTACTTC
CDR3 protein: CASSLSRESYEQYF

J gene: TRBJ2-7
D gene: -
V gene: TRBV27
clone size: -
CDR3 DNA: TGTGCCAGCAGTGATCCACCAAACGAGCAGTACTTC
CDR3 protein: CASSDPPNEQYF

J gene: TRBJ2-3
D gene: TRBD1
V gene: TRBV18
clone size: -
CDR3 DNA: TGTGCCAGCTCACTTCGGGACAGGGGGCGCACAGATACGCAGTATTTT
CDR3 protein: CASSLRDRGRTDTQYF

J gene: TRBJ2-1
D gene: TRBD2
V gene: TRBV7-8
clone size: -
CDR3 DNA: TGTGCCAGCAGCCAAACTAGCGGGTACTACAATGAGCAGTTCTTC
CDR3 protein: CASSQTSGYYNEQFF

J gene: TRBJ1-5
D gene: -
V gene: TRBV30
clone size: -
CDR3 DNA: TGTGCCTGGAGTGTACGGGGGGATCAGCCCCAGCATTTT
CDR3 protein: CAWSVRGDQPQHF

J gene: TRBJ1-1
D gene: -
V gene: TRBV7-9
clone size: -
CDR3 DNA: TGTGCCAGCAGCTTTTCCTTTGGCAGTGAAGCTTTCTTT
CDR3 protein: CASSFSFGSEAFF

J gene: TRBJ2-1
D gene: TRBD2
V gene: TRBV12-5
clone size: -
CDR3 DNA: TGTGCTAGTGGTTTGGTACTGGGGCGGGAGGGCTACAATGAGCAGTTCTTC
CDR3 protein: CASGLVLGREGYNEQFF

J gene: TRBJ2-5
D gene: TRBD2
V gene: TRBV9
clone size: -
CDR3 DNA: TGTGCCAGCAGCGCTGACCTAGCGGGAGGGCTCTGGGAGACCCAGTACTTC
CDR3 protein: CASSADLAGGLWETQYF

J gene: TRBJ1-4
D gene: -
V gene: TRBV5-8
clone size: -
CDR3 DNA: TGTGCCAGCAGCTTGCAGGGTATAGTGACTAATGAAAAACTGTTTTTT
CDR3 protein: CASSLQGIVTNEKLFF

J gene: TRBJ2-7
D gene: -
V gene: TRBV5-1
clone size: -
CDR3 DNA: TGCGCCAGCAGCTTGGGGCAAGGCGATTTGAATAAGCAGTACTTC
CDR3 protein: CASSLGQGDLNKQYF

J gene: TRBJ2-1
D gene: -
V gene: TRBV5-1
clone size: -
CDR3 DNA: TGCGCCAGCAGCTTGTGGTCAGTCTACGTCCCTTACAATGAGCAGTTCTTC
CDR3 protein: CASSLWSVYVPYNEQFF

J gene: TRBJ1-2
D gene: -
V gene: TRBV6-5
clone size: -
CDR3 DNA: TGTGCCAGCAGTTACTCAGGGGCGTCCTATGGCTACACCTTC
CDR3 protein: CASSYSGASYGYTF

J gene: TRBJ2-4
D gene: -
V gene: TRBV2
clone size: -
CDR3 DNA: TGTGCCAGCAGTGTGGGGGTTTCTCTTCAGTACTTC
CDR3 protein: CASSVGVSLQYF

J gene: TRBJ1-5
D gene: -
V gene: TRBV27
clone size: -
CDR3 DNA: TGTGCCAGCAGAGAAGGGGGGACTCCTTATCAGCCCCAGCATTTT
CDR3 protein: CASREGGTPYQPQHF

J gene: TRBJ1-3
D gene: -
V gene: TRBV5-1
clone size: once
CDR3 DNA: TGCGCCAGCAGCTTGACATCTGGAAATACCATATATTTT
CDR3 protein: CASSLTSGNTIYF

J gene: TRBJ1-1
D gene: TRBD1
V gene: TRBV9
clone size: -
CDR3 DNA: TGTGCCAGCAGCGCACTACAGGGGAAAGCTTTCTTT
CDR3 protein: CASSALQGKAFF

J gene: TRBJ2-1
D gene: -
V gene: TRBV4-1
clone size: -
CDR3 DNA: TGCGCCAGCAGCCGCTCCGTCAATGAGCAGTTCTTC
CDR3 protein: CASSRSVNEQFF

J gene: TRBJ2-3
D gene: TRBD2
V gene: TRBV29-1
clone size: -
CDR3 DNA: TGCAGCGTTGGTGGAGCGGGAATCACAGATACGCAGTATTTT
CDR3 protein: CSVGGAGITDTQYF

J gene: TRBJ1-3
D gene: -
V gene: TRBV18
clone size: -
CDR3 DNA: TGTGCCAGCTCACCTTCCGTAGGAGGCTCTGGAAACACCATATATTTT
CDR3 protein: CASSPSVGGSGNTIYF

J gene: TRBJ2-6
D gene: -
V gene: TRBV30
clone size: -
CDR3 DNA: TGTGCCTGGTCCTCTGGGGCCAACGTCCTGACTTTC
CDR3 protein: CAWSSGANVLTF

J gene: TRBJ2-2
D gene: -
V gene: TRBV14
clone size: -
CDR3 DNA: TGTGCCAGCAGCCCGCACCAGTTGGACACCGGGGAGCTGTTTTTT
CDR3 protein: CASSPHQLDTGELFF

J gene: TRBJ1-1
D gene: -
V gene: TRBV5-5
clone size: -
CDR3 DNA: TGTGCCAGCAGCTTATATGTTCGGATCGCTGAAGCTTTCTTT
CDR3 protein: CASSLYVRIAEAFF

J gene: TRBJ2-1
D gene: -
V gene: TRBV5-1
clone size: -
CDR3 DNA: TGCGCCAGCACCCGAGACGTCTCCTACAATGAGCAGTTCTTC
CDR3 protein: CASTRDVSYNEQFF

J gene: TRBJ2-5
D gene: -
V gene: TRBV9
clone size: -
CDR3 DNA: TGTGCCAGCAGCGTATACGGGGCGGCCGGGACCCAGTACTTC
CDR3 protein: CASSVYGAAGTQYF